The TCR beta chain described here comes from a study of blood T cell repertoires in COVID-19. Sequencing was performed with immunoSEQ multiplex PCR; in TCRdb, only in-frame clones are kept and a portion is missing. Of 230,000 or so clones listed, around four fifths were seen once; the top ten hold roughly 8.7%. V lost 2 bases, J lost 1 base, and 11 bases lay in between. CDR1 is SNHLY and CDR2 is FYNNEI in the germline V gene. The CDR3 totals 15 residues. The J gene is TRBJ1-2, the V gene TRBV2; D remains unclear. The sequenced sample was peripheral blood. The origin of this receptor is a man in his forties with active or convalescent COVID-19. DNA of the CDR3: TGTGCCAGCAGTGAACAGGTCACCTTTAACTATGGCTACACCTTC. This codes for CASSEQVTFNYGYTF.